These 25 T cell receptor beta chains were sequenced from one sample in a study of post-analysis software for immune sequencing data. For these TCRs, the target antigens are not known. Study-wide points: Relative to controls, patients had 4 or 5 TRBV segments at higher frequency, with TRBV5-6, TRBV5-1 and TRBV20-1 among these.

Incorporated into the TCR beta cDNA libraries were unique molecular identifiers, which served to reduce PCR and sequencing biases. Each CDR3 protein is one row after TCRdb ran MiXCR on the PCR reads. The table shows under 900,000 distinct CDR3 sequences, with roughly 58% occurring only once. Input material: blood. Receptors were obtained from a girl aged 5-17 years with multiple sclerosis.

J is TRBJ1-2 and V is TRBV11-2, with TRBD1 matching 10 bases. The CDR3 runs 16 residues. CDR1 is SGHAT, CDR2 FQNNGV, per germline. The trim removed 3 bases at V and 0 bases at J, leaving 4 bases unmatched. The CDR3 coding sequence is TGTGCCAGCAGCTTGATTGGGACAGGGGCTAACTATGGCTACACCTTC. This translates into CASSLIGTGANYGYTF. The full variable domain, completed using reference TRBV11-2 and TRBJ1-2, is EAGVAQSPRYKIIEKRQSVAFWCNPISGHATLYWYQQILGQGPKLLIQFQNNGVVDDSQLPKDRFSAERLKGVDSTLKIQPAKLEDSAVYLCASSLIGTGANYGYTFGSGTRLTVV.

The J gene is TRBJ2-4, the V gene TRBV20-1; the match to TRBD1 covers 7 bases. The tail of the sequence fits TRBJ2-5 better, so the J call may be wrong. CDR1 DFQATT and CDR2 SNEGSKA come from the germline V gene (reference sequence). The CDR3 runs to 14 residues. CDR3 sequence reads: CSARPGQDQETQYF. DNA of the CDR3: TGCAGTGCTAGACCCGGACAGGATCAAGAGACCCAGTACTTC.

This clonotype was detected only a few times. CDR3 region: CASSGGTGRTRSEKGLFF. In DNA form, the CDR3 reads TGTGCCAGCAGCGGAGGGACAGGGCGGACTCGTAGTGAAAAAGGACTGTTTTTT. The gene calls are TRBV6-1 and TRBJ1-4; 9 bases align to TRBD1. The V segment lost 6 bases and the J segment 13 bases; nucleotides outside the gene matches: 24. Germline values: CDR1 MNHNS, CDR2 SASEGT. The CDR3 is made up of 18 amino acids.

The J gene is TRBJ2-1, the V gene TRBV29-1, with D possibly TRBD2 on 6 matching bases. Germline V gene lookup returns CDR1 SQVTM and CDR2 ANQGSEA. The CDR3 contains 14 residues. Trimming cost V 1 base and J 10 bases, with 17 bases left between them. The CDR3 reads CSVEVVAMGGEQFF. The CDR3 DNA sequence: TGCAGCGTTGAAGTGGTAGCGATGGGAGGAGAGCAGTTCTTC.

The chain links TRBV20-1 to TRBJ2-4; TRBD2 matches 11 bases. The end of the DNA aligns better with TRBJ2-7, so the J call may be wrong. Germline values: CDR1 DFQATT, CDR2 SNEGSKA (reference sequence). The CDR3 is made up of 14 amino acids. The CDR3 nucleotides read TGCAGTGCTCCCCTGACTAGCGGGGTCTACGAGCAGTACTTC. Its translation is CSAPLTSGVYEQYF.

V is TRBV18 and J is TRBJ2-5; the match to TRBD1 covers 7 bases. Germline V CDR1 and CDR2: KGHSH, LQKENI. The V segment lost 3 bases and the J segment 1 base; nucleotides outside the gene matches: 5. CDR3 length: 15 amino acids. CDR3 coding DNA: TGTGCCAGCTCACCCGGGCCAGGGGGCCAAGAGACCCAGTACTTC. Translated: CASSPGPGGQETQYF.

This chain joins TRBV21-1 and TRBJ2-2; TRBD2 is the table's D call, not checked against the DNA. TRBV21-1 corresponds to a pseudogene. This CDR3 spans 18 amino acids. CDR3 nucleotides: TGTGCCAGCAGCAAACGGACTAGCGGGGAGAAGAACACCGGGGAGCTGTTTTTT. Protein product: CASSKRTSGEKNTGELFF.

The CDR3 is CSVEHRYNEQYF. The CDR3 DNA reads as TGCAGCGTTGAACATCGCTACAATGAGCAGTACTTC. The rearrangement uses TRBV29-1 and TRBJ2-5, with D hard to call. Germline CDR1 reads SQVTM; CDR2 reads ANQGSEA. This CDR3 is 12 amino acids long. The V gene lost 2 bases and the J gene lost 11 bases, with 15 bases spanning the gap.

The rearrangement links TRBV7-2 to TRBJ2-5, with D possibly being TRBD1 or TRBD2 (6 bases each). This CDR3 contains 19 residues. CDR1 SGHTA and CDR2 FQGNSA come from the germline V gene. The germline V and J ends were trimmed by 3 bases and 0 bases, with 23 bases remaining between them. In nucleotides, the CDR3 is TGTGCCAGCAGCTTTAGAATTAGAGGGGGGTGGGGATACCAAGAGACCCAGTACTTC. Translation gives CASSFRIRGGWGYQETQYF. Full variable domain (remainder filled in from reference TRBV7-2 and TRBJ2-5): GAGVSQSPSNKVTEKGKDVELRCDPISGHTALYWYRQSLGQGLEFLIYFQGNSAPDKSGLPSDRFSAERTGGSVSTLTIQRTQQEDSAVYLCASSFRIRGGWGYQETQYFGPGTRLLVL.

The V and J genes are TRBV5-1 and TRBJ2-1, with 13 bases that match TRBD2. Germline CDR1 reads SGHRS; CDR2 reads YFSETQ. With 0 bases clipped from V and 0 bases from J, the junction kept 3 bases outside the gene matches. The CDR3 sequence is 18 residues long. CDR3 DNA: TGCGCCAGCAGCTTGGAGACTAGCGGGGGGCCCTCCTACAATGAGCAGTTCTTC. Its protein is CASSLETSGGPSYNEQFF.

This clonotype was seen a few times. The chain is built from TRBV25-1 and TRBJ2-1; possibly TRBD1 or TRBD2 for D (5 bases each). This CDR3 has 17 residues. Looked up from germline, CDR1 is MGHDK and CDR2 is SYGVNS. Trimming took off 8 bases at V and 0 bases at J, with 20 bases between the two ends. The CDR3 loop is CASRSRQSGRSYNEQFF. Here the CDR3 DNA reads TGTGCCAGCCGAAGCAGACAGAGCGGCCGCTCCTACAATGAGCAGTTCTTC.

The CDR3 region is CASSEQGEFSGANVLTF. CDR3 coding DNA: TGTGCCAGCAGTGAACAGGGGGAGTTCTCTGGGGCCAACGTCCTGACTTTC. The chain combines TRBV2 with TRBJ2-6; 7 bases fit TRBD1. Germline V lookup: CDR1 SNHLY, CDR2 FYNNEI. Unmatched junction bases numbered 4, after V lost 2 bases and J lost 0 bases. This CDR3 region has 17 residues. The entire variable domain, with the rest obtained from reference TRBV2 and TRBJ2-6, is as follows: EPEVTQTPSHQVTQMGQEVILRCVPISNHLYFYWYRQILGQKVEFLVSFYNNEISEKSEIFDDQFSVERPDGSNFTLKIRSTKLEDSAMYFCASSEQGEFSGANVLTFGAGSRLTVL.

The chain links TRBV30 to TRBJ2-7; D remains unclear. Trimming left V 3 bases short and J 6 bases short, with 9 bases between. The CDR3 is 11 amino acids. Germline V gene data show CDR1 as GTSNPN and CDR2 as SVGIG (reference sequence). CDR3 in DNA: TGTGCCTGGAGGTACAAGGGCGAGCAGTACTTC. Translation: CAWRYKGEQYF. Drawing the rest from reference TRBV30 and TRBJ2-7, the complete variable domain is SQTIHQWPATLVQPVGSPLSLECTVEGTSNPNLYWYRQAAGRGLQLLFYSVGIGQISSEVPQNLSASRPQDRQFILSSKKLLLSDSGFYLCAWRYKGEQYFGPGTRLTVT.

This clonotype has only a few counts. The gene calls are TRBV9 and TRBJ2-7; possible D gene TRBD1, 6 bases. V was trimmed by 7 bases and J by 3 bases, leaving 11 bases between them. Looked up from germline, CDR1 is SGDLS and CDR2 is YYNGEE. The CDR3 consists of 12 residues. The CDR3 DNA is TGTGCCAGCGGCCTGGACAGCTACGAGCAGTACTTC. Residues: CASGLDSYEQYF. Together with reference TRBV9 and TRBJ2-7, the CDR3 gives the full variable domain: DSGVTQTPKHLITATGQRVTLRCSPRSGDLSVYWYQQSLDQGLQFLIQYYNGEERAKGNILERFSAQQFPDLHSELNLSSLELGDSALYFCASGLDSYEQYFGPGTRLTVT.

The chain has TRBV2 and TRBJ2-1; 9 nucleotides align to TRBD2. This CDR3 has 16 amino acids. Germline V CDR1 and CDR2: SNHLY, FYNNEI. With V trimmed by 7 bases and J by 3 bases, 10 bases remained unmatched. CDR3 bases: TGTGCCAGCAATCGCGGCGGGGGGGCCAACTACAATGAGCAGTTCTTC. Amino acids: CASNRGGGANYNEQFF.

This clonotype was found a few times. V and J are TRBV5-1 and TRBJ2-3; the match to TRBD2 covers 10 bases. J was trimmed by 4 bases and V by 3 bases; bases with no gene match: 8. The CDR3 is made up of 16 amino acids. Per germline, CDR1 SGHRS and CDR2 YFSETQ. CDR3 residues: CASSSGAGGPSDTQYF. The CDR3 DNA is TGCGCCAGCAGCTCAGGAGCGGGAGGGCCTTCAGATACGCAGTATTTT.

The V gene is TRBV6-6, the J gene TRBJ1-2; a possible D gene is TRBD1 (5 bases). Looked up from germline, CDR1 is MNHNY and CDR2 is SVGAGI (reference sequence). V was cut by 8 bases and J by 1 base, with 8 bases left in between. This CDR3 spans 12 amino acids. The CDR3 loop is CASVGRNYGYTF. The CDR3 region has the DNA TGTGCCAGCGTGGGGCGTAACTATGGCTACACCTTC.

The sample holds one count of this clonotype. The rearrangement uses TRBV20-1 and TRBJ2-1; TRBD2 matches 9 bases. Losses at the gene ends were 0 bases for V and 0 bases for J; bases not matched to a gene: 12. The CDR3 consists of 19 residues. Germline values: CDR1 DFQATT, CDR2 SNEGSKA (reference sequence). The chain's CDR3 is CSARDLRSSGGHSYNEQFF. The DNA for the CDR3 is TGCAGTGCTAGAGATCTAAGGAGTAGCGGGGGCCACTCCTACAATGAGCAGTTCTTC.

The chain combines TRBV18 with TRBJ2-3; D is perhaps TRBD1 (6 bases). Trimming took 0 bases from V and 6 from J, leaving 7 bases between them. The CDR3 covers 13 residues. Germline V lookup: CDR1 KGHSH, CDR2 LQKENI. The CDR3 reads CASSPPGGDTQYF. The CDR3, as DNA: TGTGCCAGCTCACCACCAGGGGGTGATACGCAGTATTTT.

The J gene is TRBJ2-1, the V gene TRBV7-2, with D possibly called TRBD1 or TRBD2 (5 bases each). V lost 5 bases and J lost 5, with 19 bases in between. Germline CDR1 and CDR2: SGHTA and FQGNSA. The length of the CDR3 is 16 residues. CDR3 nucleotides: TGTGCCAGCAGCACAGCCGGGACCGGGCCCCACAATGAGCAGTTCTTC. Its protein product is CASSTAGTGPHNEQFF.

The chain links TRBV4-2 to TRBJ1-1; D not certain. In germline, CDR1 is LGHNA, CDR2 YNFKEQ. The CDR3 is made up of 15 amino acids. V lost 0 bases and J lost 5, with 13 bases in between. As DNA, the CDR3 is TGTGCCAGCAGCCAAGAACGGGCGCTTACAACTGAAGCTTTCTTT. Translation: CASSQERALTTEAFF.

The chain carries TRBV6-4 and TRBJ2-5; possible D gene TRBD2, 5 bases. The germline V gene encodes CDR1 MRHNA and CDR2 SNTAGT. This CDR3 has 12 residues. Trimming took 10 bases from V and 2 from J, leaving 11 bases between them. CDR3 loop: CANRREQETQYF. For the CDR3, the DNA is TGTGCCAACCGACGGGAACAAGAGACCCAGTACTTC.

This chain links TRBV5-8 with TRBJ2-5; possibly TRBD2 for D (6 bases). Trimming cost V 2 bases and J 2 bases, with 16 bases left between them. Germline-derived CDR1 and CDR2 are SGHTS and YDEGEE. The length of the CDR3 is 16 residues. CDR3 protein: CASSLSSAGLQETQYF. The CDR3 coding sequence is TGTGCCAGCAGCTTATCATCGGCGGGGTTACAAGAGACCCAGTACTTC.

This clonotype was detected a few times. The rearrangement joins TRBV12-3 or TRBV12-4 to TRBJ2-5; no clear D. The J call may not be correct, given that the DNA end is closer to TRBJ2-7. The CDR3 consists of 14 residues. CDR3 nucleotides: TGTGCCAGCAGGGGTAACTTGAACCACTACGAGCAGTACTTC. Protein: CASRGNLNHYEQYF.

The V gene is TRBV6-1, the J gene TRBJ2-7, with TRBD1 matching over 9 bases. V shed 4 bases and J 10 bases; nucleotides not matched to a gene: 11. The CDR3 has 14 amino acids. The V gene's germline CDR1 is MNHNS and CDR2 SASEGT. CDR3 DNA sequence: TGTGCCAGCAGTGCCCGTTTAGACAGGGGGATTCAGTACTTC. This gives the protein CASSARLDRGIQYF.